This T cell receptor (beta chain) was recovered during a study of T cell responses to AZD1222 COVID-19 vaccine. Findings and limits, study-wide: Repertoire collection took place solely once the T cell response had peaked.

Assay: immunoSEQ multiplex PCR; the TCRdb copy retains only in-frame clones and omits some. Altogether about 120,000 clones are present, just over 85% being singletons, with the ten largest covering approximately 9.6%. V gave up 3 bases and J gave up 6 bases, with 5 bases separating them. The CDR3 extends over 11 amino acids. Points on this clone: Its antigen is still unknown.

This sequence was found in an adult in good health. The V and J genes are TRBV12-3 or TRBV12-4 and TRBJ1-1; unclear D gene. The sequencing here drew on peripheral blood, taken on day 0 of AZD1222 vaccination. The CDR3 reads CASSFGPEAFF. CDR3 DNA sequence: TGTGCCAGCAGTTTTGGCCCTGAAGCTTTCTTT.